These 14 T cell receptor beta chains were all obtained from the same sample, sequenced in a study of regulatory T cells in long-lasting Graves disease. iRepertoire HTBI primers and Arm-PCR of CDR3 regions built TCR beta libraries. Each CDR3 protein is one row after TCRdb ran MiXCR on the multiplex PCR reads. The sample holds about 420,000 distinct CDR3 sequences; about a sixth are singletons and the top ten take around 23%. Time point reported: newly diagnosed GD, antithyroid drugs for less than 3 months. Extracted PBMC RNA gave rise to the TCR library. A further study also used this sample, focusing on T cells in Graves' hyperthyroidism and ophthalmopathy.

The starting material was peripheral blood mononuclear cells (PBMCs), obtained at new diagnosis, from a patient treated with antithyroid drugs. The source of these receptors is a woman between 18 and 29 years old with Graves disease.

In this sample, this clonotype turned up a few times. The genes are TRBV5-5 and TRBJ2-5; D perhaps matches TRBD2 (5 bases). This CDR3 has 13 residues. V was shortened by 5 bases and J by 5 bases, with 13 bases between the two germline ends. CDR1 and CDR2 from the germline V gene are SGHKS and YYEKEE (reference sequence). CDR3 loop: CASRTGIRETQYF. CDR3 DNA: TGTGCCAGCAGAACGGGGATCCGGGAGACCCAGTACTTC.

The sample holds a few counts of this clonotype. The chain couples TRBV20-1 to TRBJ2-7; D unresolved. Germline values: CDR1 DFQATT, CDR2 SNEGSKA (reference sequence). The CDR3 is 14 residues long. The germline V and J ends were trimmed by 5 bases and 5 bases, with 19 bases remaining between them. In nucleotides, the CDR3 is TGCAGTGCTCCGCCTAACAAAGAGCTTAACGAGCAGTACTTC. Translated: CSAPPNKELNEQYF.

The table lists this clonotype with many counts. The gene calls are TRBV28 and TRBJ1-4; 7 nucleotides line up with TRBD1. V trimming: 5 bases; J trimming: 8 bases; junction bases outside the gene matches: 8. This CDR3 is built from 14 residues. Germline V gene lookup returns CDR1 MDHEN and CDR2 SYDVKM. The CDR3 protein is CASSGQELGEKLFF. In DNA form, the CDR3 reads TGTGCCAGCAGTGGACAGGAATTAGGGGAAAAACTGTTTTTT.

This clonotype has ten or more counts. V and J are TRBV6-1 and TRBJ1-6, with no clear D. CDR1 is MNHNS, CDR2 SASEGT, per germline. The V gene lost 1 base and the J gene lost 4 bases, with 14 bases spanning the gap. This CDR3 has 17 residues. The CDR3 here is CASSEVSWNGYNSPLHF. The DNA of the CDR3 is TGTGCCAGCAGTGAAGTCAGTTGGAACGGATATAATTCACCCCTCCACTTT.

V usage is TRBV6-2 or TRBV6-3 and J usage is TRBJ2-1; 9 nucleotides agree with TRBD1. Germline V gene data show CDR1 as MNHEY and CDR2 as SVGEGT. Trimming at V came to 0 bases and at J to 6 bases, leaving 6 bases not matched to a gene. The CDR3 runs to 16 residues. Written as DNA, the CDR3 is TGTGCCAGCAGTTACTCGATACAGGGGGCTGGCAATGAGCAGTTCTTC. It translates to CASSYSIQGAGNEQFF.

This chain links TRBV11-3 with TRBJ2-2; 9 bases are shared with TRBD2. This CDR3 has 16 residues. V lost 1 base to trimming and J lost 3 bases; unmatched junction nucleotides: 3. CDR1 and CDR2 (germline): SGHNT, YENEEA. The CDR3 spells CASSLAGLADTGELFF. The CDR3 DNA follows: TGTGCCAGCAGCTTAGCGGGACTAGCCGACACCGGGGAGCTGTTTTTT.

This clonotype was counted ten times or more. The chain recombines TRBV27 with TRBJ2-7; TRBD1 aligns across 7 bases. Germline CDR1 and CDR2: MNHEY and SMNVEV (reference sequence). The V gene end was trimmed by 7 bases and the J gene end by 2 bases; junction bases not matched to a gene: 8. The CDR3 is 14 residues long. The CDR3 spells CASTARDRPYEQYF. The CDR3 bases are TGTGCCAGCACCGCTAGGGACAGACCCTACGAGCAGTACTTC.

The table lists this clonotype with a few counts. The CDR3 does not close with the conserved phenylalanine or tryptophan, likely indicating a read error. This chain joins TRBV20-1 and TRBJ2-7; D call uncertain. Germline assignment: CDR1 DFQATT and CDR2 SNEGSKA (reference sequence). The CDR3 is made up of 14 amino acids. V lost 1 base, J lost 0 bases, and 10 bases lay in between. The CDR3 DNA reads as TGCAGTGCTAGAGGCCTTTCTAGCTCCTACGAGCAGTACCTC. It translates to CSARGLSSSYEQYL.

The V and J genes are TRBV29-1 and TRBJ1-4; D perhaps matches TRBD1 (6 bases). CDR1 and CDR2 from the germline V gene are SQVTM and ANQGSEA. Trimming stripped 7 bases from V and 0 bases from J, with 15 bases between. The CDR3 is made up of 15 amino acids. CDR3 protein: CSAYREGSTNEKLFF. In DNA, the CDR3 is TGCAGCGCCTACAGGGAAGGGTCAACTAATGAAAAACTGTTTTTT.

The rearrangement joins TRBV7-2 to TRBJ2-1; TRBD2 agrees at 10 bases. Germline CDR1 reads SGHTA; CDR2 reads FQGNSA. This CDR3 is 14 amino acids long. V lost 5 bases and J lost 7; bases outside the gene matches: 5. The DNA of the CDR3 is TGTGCCAGCAGCGTACTAGCGGGGCTTAATGAGCAGTTCTTC. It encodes CASSVLAGLNEQFF.

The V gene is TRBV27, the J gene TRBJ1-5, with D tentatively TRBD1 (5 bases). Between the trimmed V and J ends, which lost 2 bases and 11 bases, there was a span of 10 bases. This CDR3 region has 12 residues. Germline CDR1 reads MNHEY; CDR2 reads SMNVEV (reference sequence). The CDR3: CASSLGGGAQHF. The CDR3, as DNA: TGTGCCAGCAGTTTAGGAGGAGGGGCCCAGCATTTT.

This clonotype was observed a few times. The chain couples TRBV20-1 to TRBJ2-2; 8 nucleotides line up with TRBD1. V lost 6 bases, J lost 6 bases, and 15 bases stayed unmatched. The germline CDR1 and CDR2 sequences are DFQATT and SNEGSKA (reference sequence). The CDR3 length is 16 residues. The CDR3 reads CSAPRWQGANAGELFF. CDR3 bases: TGCAGTGCCCCACGTTGGCAGGGGGCCAACGCCGGGGAGCTGTTTTTT.

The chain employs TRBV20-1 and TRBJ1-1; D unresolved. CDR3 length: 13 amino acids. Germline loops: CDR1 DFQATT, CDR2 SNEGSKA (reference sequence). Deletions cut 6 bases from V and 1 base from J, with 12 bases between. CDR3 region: CSASRRPNTEAFF. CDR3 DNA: TGCAGTGCGAGCAGGCGACCGAACACTGAAGCTTTCTTT.

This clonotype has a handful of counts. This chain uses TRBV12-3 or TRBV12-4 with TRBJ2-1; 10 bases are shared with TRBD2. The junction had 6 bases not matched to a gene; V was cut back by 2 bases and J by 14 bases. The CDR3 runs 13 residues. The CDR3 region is CASSLSLAGVEFF. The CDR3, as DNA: TGTGCCAGCAGTTTATCTCTAGCGGGAGTCGAGTTCTTC.